The rows below give T cell receptor beta chains drawn from one sample of a study of response to subunit inactivated influenza vaccine. TCRdb recomputed calls from the RT-PCR reads with MiXCR, one row per CDR3 protein. Of over 400,000 distinct CDR3 sequences in the sample, 9.5% to 13% are singletons; the top ten hold about 12%. Sequenced here: PBMCs from blood, sampled roughly 47 days after vaccination. The receptors were sampled from a man aged 50-60 years who received an inactivated influenza vaccine. The CDR3 runs from the conserved cysteine through the conserved F or W. A D gene is named only where the DNA matches it firmly. A clone size is listed for some rows: how often the clone was seen (once, few, many), or a class if it is expanded.

D gene	J gene	V gene	clone size	CDR3 DNA	CDR3 protein
NA	TRBJ1-3	TRBV4-3	many	TGCGCCAGCAGCCAATCTCACGGGACGGCTACCTCTGGAAACACCATATATTTT	CASSQSHGTATSGNTIYF
NA	TRBJ2-1	TRBV12-3/TRBV12-4	few	TGTGCCAGCAGTTTGAATATCGATGAGCAGTTCTTC	CASSLNIDEQFF
NA	TRBJ2-7	TRBV10-3	few	TGTGCCATCAGTGAGTCGAGTTTTCCCTACGAGCAGTACTTC	CAISESSFPYEQYF
TRBD1	TRBJ2-2	TRBV24-1	NA	TGTGCCACCAGTGACGTCGGACAGGGCGCGAACACCGGGGAGCTGTTTTTT	CATSDVGQGANTGELFF
TRBD2	TRBJ2-5	TRBV20-1	many	TGCAGTGTGGCTAGCGGGGGGGCGGAGACCCAGTACTTC	CSVASGGAETQYF
NA	TRBJ2-7	TRBV28	few	TGTGCCAGCAGACTCACAGGCTACGAGCAGTACTTC	CASRLTGYEQYF
TRBD2	TRBJ2-7	TRBV20-1	many	TGCAGTGCTGGTAGACTAGCGGGAGAACGGAACGAGCAGTACTTC	CSAGRLAGERNEQYF
NA	TRBJ2-1	TRBV7-2	few	TGTGCCAGCAGCTTAGTTTACGGGCCCGGATCCGATGAGCAGTTCTTC	CASSLVYGPGSDEQFF
NA	TRBJ2-3	TRBV11-2	NA	TGTGCCAGCAGCATTCACAGGGCTGATACGCAGTATTTT	CASSIHRADTQYF
TRBD2	TRBJ2-5	TRBV9	NA	TGTGCCAGCAGCGCCGCGGGGGGCGCGGGAAAGACCCAGTACTTC	CASSAAGGAGKTQYF